This T cell receptor beta chain was recorded in a study of blood T cell repertoires in COVID-19. The CDR3 sequence is 15 residues long. The ends were cut back, 7 bases at V and 3 bases at J, with 22 bases in the middle. From germline, CDR1 is SQVTM and CDR2 ANQGSEA. The repertoire was sequenced with immunoSEQ multiplex PCR; TCRdb's copy has only in-frame clones and lacks some. The repertoire has about 270,000 clones, 88% of them found once; the top ten carry 2% to 2.5%. The clonotype comes from a woman between 55 and 75 years old in a cohort exposed to, infected with or recovered from COVID-19 (not recorded which). Material for sequencing was PBMCs or T cells enriched from blood (not recorded which). The chain recombines TRBV29-1 with TRBJ2-7; tentatively, D is TRBD2 (5 bases). CDR3 amino acids: CSALRIGGRGYEQYF. The CDR3 DNA follows: TGCAGCGCCCTCCGGATTGGCGGTCGGGGCTACGAGCAGTACTTC.